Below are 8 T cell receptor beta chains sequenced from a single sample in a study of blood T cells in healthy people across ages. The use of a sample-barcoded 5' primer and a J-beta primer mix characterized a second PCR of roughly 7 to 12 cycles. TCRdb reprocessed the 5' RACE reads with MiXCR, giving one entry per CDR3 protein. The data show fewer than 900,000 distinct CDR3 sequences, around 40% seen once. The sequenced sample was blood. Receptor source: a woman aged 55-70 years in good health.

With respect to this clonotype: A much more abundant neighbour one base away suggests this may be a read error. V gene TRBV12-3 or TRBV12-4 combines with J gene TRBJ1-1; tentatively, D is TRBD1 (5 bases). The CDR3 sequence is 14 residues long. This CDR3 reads CAGRAEFMNTEAFF. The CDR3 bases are TGTGCCGGCAGGGCGGAATTTATGAACACTGAAGCTTTCTTT.

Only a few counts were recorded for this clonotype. As DNA, the CDR3 is TGTGCCAGCAGCCCCGGTTTCGACACTGAAGCTTTCTTT. This encodes CASSPGFDTEAFF. The chain joins TRBV7-2 to TRBJ1-1, with D unclear. CDR1 SGHTA and CDR2 FQGNSA come from the germline V gene. V dropped 5 bases and J dropped 3 bases, with 10 bases sitting between them. The CDR3 is made up of 13 amino acids.

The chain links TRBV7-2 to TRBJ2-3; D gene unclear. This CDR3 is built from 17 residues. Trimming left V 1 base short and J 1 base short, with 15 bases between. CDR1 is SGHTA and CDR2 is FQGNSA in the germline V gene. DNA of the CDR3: TGTGCCAGCAGCTTAGGATCAAGCTATTGGGGCACAGATACGCAGTATTTT. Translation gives CASSLGSSYWGTDTQYF.

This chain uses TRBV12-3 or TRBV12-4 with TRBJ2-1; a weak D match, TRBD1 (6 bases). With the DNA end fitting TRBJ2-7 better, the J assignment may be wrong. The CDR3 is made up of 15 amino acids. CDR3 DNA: TGTGCCAGCAGTTTACGGCTAGTGGGGGACAATGAGCAGTACTTC. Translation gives CASSLRLVGDNEQYF.

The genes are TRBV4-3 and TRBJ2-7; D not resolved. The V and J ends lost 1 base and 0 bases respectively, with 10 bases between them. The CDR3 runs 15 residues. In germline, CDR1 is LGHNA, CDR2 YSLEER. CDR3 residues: CASSQVHINSYEQYF. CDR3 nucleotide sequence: TGCGCCAGCAGCCAAGTTCACATCAACTCCTACGAGCAGTACTTC.

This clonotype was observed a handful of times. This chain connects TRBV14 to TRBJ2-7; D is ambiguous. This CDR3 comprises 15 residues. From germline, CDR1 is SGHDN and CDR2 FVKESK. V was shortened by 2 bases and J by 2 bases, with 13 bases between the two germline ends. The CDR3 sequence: CASSQITEPAYEQYF. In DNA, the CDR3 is TGTGCCAGCAGCCAAATCACGGAGCCAGCCTACGAGCAGTACTTC.

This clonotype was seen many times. The DNA of the CDR3 is TGCAGCGTTGAAGAGACAGGGATTGAGACCCAGTACTTC. Its translation is CSVEETGIETQYF. The chain couples TRBV29-1 to TRBJ2-5; 7 bases are a match to TRBD1. Germline trimming cut 0 bases from V and 5 bases from J; bases unmatched to any gene: 3. The CDR3 has 13 amino acids. Germline CDR1 SQVTM, CDR2 ANQGSEA.

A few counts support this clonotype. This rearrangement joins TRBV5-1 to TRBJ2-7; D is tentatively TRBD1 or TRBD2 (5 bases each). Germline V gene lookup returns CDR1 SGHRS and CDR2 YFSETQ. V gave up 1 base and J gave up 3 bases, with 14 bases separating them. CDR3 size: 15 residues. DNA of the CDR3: TGCGCCAGCAGCTTGTACGGGACGGAAAACTACGAGCAGTACTTC. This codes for CASSLYGTENYEQYF.